The entry below describes one T cell receptor beta chain. Its target is unknown. This entry comes from a study of T cells in Graves' hyperthyroidism and ophthalmopathy. Study results and caveats: With a median lead of around 6.7 months before onset, the model predicted ophthalmopathy.

Lactation, pregnancy, other autoimmune disease or uncontrolled infection led to exclusion of patients. RNA transcripts served as the template for amplifying TCR beta CDR3 regions. A set of HTBI primers served as the primers for a first-round RT-PCR of the TCR CDR3. One entry per CDR3 protein results from TCRdb running MiXCR on the multiplex PCR reads. The sample has about 840,000 distinct CDR3 sequences, 38% seen once. Specimen: blood. This receptor was identified in a man younger than 35 with Graves' hyperthyroidism.

CDR3 in DNA: TGTGCCAGCCAGCAGGCTAGCGGGGGGACAGATACGCAGTATTTT. Translating it yields CASQQASGGTDTQYF. This chain joins TRBV2 and TRBJ2-3, with 11 bases matching TRBD2. This CDR3 spans 15 amino acids. V lost 8 bases, J lost 3 bases, and 7 bases stayed unmatched. The germline V gene encodes CDR1 SNHLY and CDR2 FYNNEI.